This T cell receptor (beta chain) was identified during a study of technical replicates of blood from a handful of donors. Method: immunoSEQ multiplex PCR; TCRdb's copy keeps in-frame clones and lacks some. This sample carries some 76,000 clones, around 94% of them seen once, and the ten largest clones take about 0.4%. Germline CDR1 reads LGHNA; CDR2 reads YSLEER. V was cut by 0 bases and J by 8 bases, with 22 bases left in between. The CDR3 sequence is 17 residues long. Material for sequencing was T cells isolated from PBMCs. The receptor was derived from a human donor in good health. The V call is TRBV4-3, the J call TRBJ1-2; tentatively, D is TRBD1 (6 bases). This CDR3 is CASSQDSARGMTSGYTF. DNA of the CDR3: TGCGCCAGCAGCCAAGATTCGGCCAGGGGAATGACGAGCGGCTACACCTTC.